One sample yielded the 30 T cell receptor beta chains listed below, sequenced in a study of control samples from healthy donors and cancer patients. The repertoire was sequenced with immunoSEQ multiplex PCR; TCRdb's copy has only in-frame clones and lacks some. The sample lists 100,000 to 120,000 clones; roughly 80% were seen once. The sequenced material came from blood. The receptors were sampled from a woman aged 45 to 65 in good health.

The sample holds one count of this clone. The V gene is TRBV9, the J gene TRBJ2-5; D perhaps matches TRBD1 (8 bases). Trimming took 3 bases from V and 2 from J, leaving 14 bases between them. CDR1 is SGDLS and CDR2 is YYNGEE in the germline V gene. The CDR3 contains 15 residues. CDR3 sequence reads: CASSEGQGGQETQYF. The CDR3 nucleotides read TGTGCCAGCAGCGAAGGACAGGGAGGGCAAGAGACCCAGTACTTC.

The chain recombines TRBV18 with TRBJ1-6; possible D gene TRBD1, 6 bases. Germline values: CDR1 KGHSH, CDR2 LQKENI. This CDR3 contains 17 residues. V shed 0 bases and J shed 1 base, with 10 bases lying between them. The CDR3 here is CASSPPNRASYNSPLHF. The CDR3 nucleotides read TGTGCCAGCTCACCACCGAACAGGGCATCCTATAATTCACCCCTCCACTTT.

CDR3 sequence reads: CASSKVKRNTEAFF. CDR3 bases: TGTGCCAGCAGCAAAGTAAAGAGAAACACTGAAGCTTTCTTT. The rearrangement links TRBV21-1 to TRBJ1-1. TRBV21-1 counts as a pseudogene. This CDR3 spans 14 amino acids.

Note on this clone: Other DNA sequences of this sample code for an identical CDR3. The V call is TRBV4-1, the J call TRBJ2-7; D remains unclear. V was pared by 0 bases and J by 3 bases, with 9 bases between. The CDR3 length is 14 residues. Germline-derived CDR1 and CDR2 are MGHRA and YSYEKL. The CDR3 DNA follows: TGCGCCAGCAGCCAAGACCCCGGGCGCTACGAGCAGTACTTC. It codes for CASSQDPGRYEQYF.

The chain uses TRBV3-1 (or the pseudogene TRBV3-2) and TRBJ2-1, with 8 bases matching TRBD2. With 0 bases clipped from V and 5 bases from J, the junction kept 9 bases outside the gene matches. Germline loops: CDR1 LGHDT, CDR2 YNNKEL (reference sequence). This CDR3 is 17 amino acids long. Here the CDR3 reads CASSQDQGTSGNNEQFF. CDR3 nucleotide sequence: TGTGCCAGCAGCCAAGATCAAGGCACTAGCGGCAACAATGAGCAGTTCTTC.

The CDR3: CASLRRVSGTDTQYF. The CDR3, as DNA: TGCGCCAGCCTCCGACGGGTAAGCGGCACAGATACGCAGTATTTT. The chain couples TRBV10-2 to TRBJ2-3; D gene unclear. The ends were cut back, 8 bases at V and 1 base at J, with 16 bases in the middle. CDR1 is WSHSY and CDR2 is SAAADI in the germline V gene. The CDR3 is 15 residues long.

The gene calls are TRBV5-1 and TRBJ2-6, with D hard to call. Trimming took 0 bases from V and 0 from J, leaving 1 base between them. Per the germline V gene, CDR1 is SGHRS and CDR2 is YFSETQ. The CDR3 sequence is 14 residues long. CDR3 amino acids: CASSLVSGANVLTF. The DNA for the CDR3 is TGCGCCAGCAGCTTGGTCTCTGGGGCCAACGTCCTGACTTTC.

The chain couples TRBV2 to TRBJ1-1; perhaps TRBD1 as D (5 bases). The ends were cut back, 5 bases at V and 5 bases at J, with 12 bases in the middle. CDR1 is SNHLY and CDR2 is FYNNEI in the germline V gene. The CDR3 has 13 residues. CDR3 nucleotide sequence: TGTGCCAGCAGTAGCGAGGGGCTTACTGAAGCTTTCTTT. This sequence encodes CASSSEGLTEAFF.

This chain uses TRBV5-4 with TRBJ2-5, with D tentatively TRBD1 or TRBD2 (5 bases each). V lost 2 bases, J lost 3 bases, and 8 bases lay in between. This CDR3 is built from 13 residues. The germline CDR1 and CDR2 sequences are SGHNT and YYREEE (reference sequence). CDR3 loop: CASSFRGEETQYF. As DNA, the CDR3 is TGTGCCAGCAGCTTTCGAGGGGAAGAGACCCAGTACTTC.

The chain employs TRBV11-2 and TRBJ2-2, with 7 nucleotides matching TRBD2. Germline V gene sequence: CDR1 SGHAT, CDR2 FQNNGV. The CDR3 has 18 amino acids. J was trimmed by 3 bases and V by 1 base; bases with no gene match: 11. The CDR3 DNA is TGTGCCAGCAGCTTAGGACTAGCATTTCAAGCGGACACCGGGGAGCTGTTTTTT. This gives the protein CASSLGLAFQADTGELFF.

V gene TRBV4-2 combines with J gene TRBJ2-1, with TRBD2 identical over 8 bases. Germline values: CDR1 LGHNA, CDR2 YNFKEQ. J lost 7 bases, V lost 3 bases, and 11 bases had no gene match. This CDR3 is built from 16 residues. The CDR3, as DNA: TGTGCCAGCAGCCAGCCCGGGACTAGTCGGGGGAATGAGCAGTTCTTC. Translation: CASSQPGTSRGNEQFF.

The CDR3 nucleotides read TGTGCTCTCAATTCGGGGGGGCACTCCTACGAGCAGTACTTC. It specifies CALNSGGHSYEQYF. The V and J genes are TRBV5-4 and TRBJ2-7; 8 bases fit TRBD2. Germline V gene data show CDR1 as SGHNT and CDR2 as YYREEE (reference sequence). The CDR3 is 14 amino acids.

The rearrangement links TRBV15 to TRBJ1-1, with TRBD1 matching 8 bases. The germline CDR1 and CDR2 sequences are LNHNV and YYDKDF (reference sequence). The CDR3 is made up of 14 amino acids. The V gene end was trimmed by 2 bases and the J gene end by 4 bases; junction bases not matched to a gene: 3. CDR3 amino acids: CATSRQGAGTEAFF. The CDR3 nucleotides read TGTGCCACCAGCAGACAGGGGGCCGGCACTGAAGCTTTCTTT.

This sequence joins TRBV19 and TRBJ2-7, with D hard to call. CDR1 is LNHDA and CDR2 is SQIVND in the germline V gene (reference sequence). The CDR3 runs 11 residues. V was pared by 3 bases and J by 3 bases, with 3 bases between. The CDR3 nucleotides are TGTGCCAGTAGTATGGGCTACGAGCAGTACTTC. Translation gives CASSMGYEQYF.

This chain joins TRBV28 and TRBJ2-1, with TRBD1 as a possible D gene (5 bases). The CDR3 runs 13 residues. Between the trimmed V and J ends, which lost 2 bases and 5 bases, there was a span of 7 bases. Germline V lookup: CDR1 MDHEN, CDR2 SYDVKM. CDR3 in DNA: TGTGCCAGCAGTTTAACAGGTCACAATGAGCAGTTCTTC. It translates to CASSLTGHNEQFF.

This clone turned up a few times. CDR3 in DNA: TGTGCCAGCAGTTCCGGGAGCGAGCAGTACTTC. It yields the protein CASSSGSEQYF. V usage is TRBV2 and J usage is TRBJ2-7, with TRBD2 as a possible D gene (6 bases). The germline V and J ends were trimmed by 5 bases and 6 bases, with 8 bases remaining between them. This CDR3 is 11 amino acids long. Germline V gives CDR1 SNHLY, CDR2 FYNNEI.

In DNA, the CDR3 is TGTGCCAGCAGCTCCTGGACAGGGGGTACCAAAAACATTCAGTACTTC. Its translation is CASSSWTGGTKNIQYF. This chain uses TRBV7-2 with TRBJ2-4; 10 nucleotides agree with TRBD1. The trim removed 4 bases at V and 2 bases at J, leaving 5 bases unmatched. CDR3 length: 16 amino acids. The V gene's germline CDR1 is SGHTA and CDR2 FQGNSA.

The V call is TRBV24-1, the J call TRBJ2-1; 10 nucleotides agree with TRBD2. Germline CDR1 and CDR2: KGHDR and SFDVKD. The CDR3 length is 15 residues. V shed 4 bases and J 5 bases; nucleotides not matched to a gene: 4. CDR3 coding DNA: TGTGCCACCAGTGAAATTCTAGCGGGAGACAATGAGCAGTTCTTC. This encodes CATSEILAGDNEQFF.

As regards this clone: One junction end disagrees with the germline gene, perhaps due to a read error. The rearrangement uses TRBV7-7 and TRBJ2-1; a weak D match, TRBD2 (5 bases). This CDR3 region has 14 residues. CDR1 SSHAT and CDR2 FNYEAQ come from the germline V gene (reference sequence). In DNA, the CDR3 is TGTGCTAGCAGCTTAGCGTTAGGAGATAATGAGCAGTTCTTC. This codes for CASSLALGDNEQFF.

The chain carries TRBV28 and TRBJ2-3; 8 bases are a match to TRBD2. The CDR3 spans 18 residues. Unmatched junction bases numbered 15, after V lost 7 bases and J lost 0 bases. CDR1 and CDR2 (germline): MDHEN, SYDVKM. CDR3: CASNPQGSGVTSTDTQYF. The DNA for the CDR3 is TGTGCCAGCAATCCCCAGGGTAGCGGGGTAACTAGCACAGATACGCAGTATTTT.

The V call is TRBV16, the J call TRBJ1-6; 9 bases align to TRBD1. From germline, CDR1 is KGHSY and CDR2 FQNENV. V lost 4 bases, J lost 7 bases, and 8 bases stayed unmatched. The CDR3 runs 16 residues. The CDR3 is CASSPMDRGPNSPLHF. DNA for the CDR3: TGTGCCAGCAGCCCGATGGACAGGGGACCGAATTCACCCCTCCACTTT.

This chain uses TRBV7-6 with TRBJ2-3; the D is unclear. The CDR3 runs 16 residues. Trimming removed 1 base at V and 4 bases at J, with 15 bases between. Per germline, CDR1 SGHVS and CDR2 FNYEAQ. DNA of the CDR3: TGTGCCAGCAGCTTAGGCAGTTTAGTCGTCCCAGATACGCAGTATTTT. It specifies CASSLGSLVVPDTQYF.

The V and J genes are TRBV24-1 and TRBJ2-1; 10 nucleotides match TRBD2. The CDR3 runs 15 residues. CDR1 is KGHDR, CDR2 SFDVKD, per germline. V dropped 5 bases and J dropped 9; count of bases not matched to a gene: 9. CDR3 in DNA: TGTGCCACCAGTGCTAGCGGGAGTCTAATGGGTGAGCAGTTCTTC. It encodes CATSASGSLMGEQFF.

V is TRBV24-1 and J is TRBJ2-1, with TRBD2 identical over 11 bases. Germline V lookup: CDR1 KGHDR, CDR2 SFDVKD. Trimming removed 4 bases from V and 0 bases from J; junction bases left unmatched: 1. The length of the CDR3 is 16 residues. CDR3 region: CATSETSGGSYNEQFF. CDR3 nucleotides: TGTGCCACCAGTGAAACTAGCGGGGGCTCCTACAATGAGCAGTTCTTC.

Note on this clone: One end of the junction fails to match germline, which may point to a read error. The genes are TRBV5-8 and TRBJ1-2; unclear D gene. Germline loops: CDR1 SGHTS, CDR2 YDEGEE. CDR3 size: 16 residues. CDR3 coding DNA: TGTGCCAGCAGCCTTCAGAGGAGGTCGCCTAAATATGGCTACACCTTC. Its protein is CASSLQRRSPKYGYTF. The full variable domain, its missing parts supplied by reference TRBV5-8 and TRBJ1-2, is EAGVTQSPTHLIKTRGQQATLRCSPISGHTSVYWYQQALGLGLQFLLWYDEGEERNRGNFPPRFSGRQFPNYSSELNVNALELEDSALYLCASSLQRRSPKYGYTFGSGTRLTVV.

This clone occurred once. The J gene is TRBJ1-6, the V gene TRBV10-3, with D perhaps matching TRBD1 (5 bases). The CDR3 is 14 amino acids. V lost 3 bases to trimming and J lost 10 bases, with 13 bases between them. Germline V gives CDR1 ENHRY, CDR2 SYGVKD. The CDR3 sequence is CAISDEGLGSPLHF. CDR3 bases: TGTGCCATCAGTGATGAGGGGCTAGGATCACCCCTCCACTTT.

This clone occurred a few times. The chain recombines TRBV19 with TRBJ2-6; unclear D gene. The germline gives CDR1 LNHDA, CDR2 SQIVND (reference sequence). The germline V and J ends were trimmed by 7 bases and 0 bases, with 7 bases remaining between them. The CDR3 spans 14 residues. CDR3 sequence (DNA): TGTGCCAGTACTATCGGCTCTGGGGCCAACGTCCTGACTTTC. This codes for CASTIGSGANVLTF.

This chain links TRBV5-5 with TRBJ1-1; D possibly corresponds to TRBD1 (5 bases). Germline loops: CDR1 SGHKS, CDR2 YYEKEE (reference sequence). CDR3 length equals 14 residues. V lost 4 bases and J lost 4, with 14 bases in between. The CDR3: CASSITGPSTEAFF. The CDR3 DNA reads as TGTGCCAGCAGCATTACAGGACCGAGCACTGAAGCTTTCTTT.

The chain is built from TRBV6-5 and TRBJ1-1; D remains unclear. V was shortened by 11 bases and J by 8 bases, with 15 bases between the two germline ends. Germline assignment: CDR1 MNHEY and CDR2 SVGAGI. The CDR3 sequence is 11 residues long. CDR3 in amino acids: CAGIQNLEAFF. The CDR3 coding sequence is TGTGCCGGTATTCAGAACCTCGAAGCTTTCTTT.

V is TRBV9 and J is TRBJ1-3; D perhaps matches TRBD1 (5 bases). The CDR3 length is 13 residues. Trimming left V 4 bases short and J 2 bases short, with 7 bases between. Germline V lookup: CDR1 SGDLS, CDR2 YYNGEE. The CDR3 is CASSQGAGNTIYF. The CDR3 nucleotides read TGTGCCAGCAGCCAGGGAGCTGGAAACACCATATATTTT. Using reference TRBV9 and TRBJ1-3 for the parts outside the CDR3, the full variable domain is DSGVTQTPKHLITATGQRVTLRCSPRSGDLSVYWYQQSLDQGLQFLIQYYNGEERAKGNILERFSAQQFPDLHSELNLSSLELGDSALYFCASSQGAGNTIYFGEGSWLTVV.